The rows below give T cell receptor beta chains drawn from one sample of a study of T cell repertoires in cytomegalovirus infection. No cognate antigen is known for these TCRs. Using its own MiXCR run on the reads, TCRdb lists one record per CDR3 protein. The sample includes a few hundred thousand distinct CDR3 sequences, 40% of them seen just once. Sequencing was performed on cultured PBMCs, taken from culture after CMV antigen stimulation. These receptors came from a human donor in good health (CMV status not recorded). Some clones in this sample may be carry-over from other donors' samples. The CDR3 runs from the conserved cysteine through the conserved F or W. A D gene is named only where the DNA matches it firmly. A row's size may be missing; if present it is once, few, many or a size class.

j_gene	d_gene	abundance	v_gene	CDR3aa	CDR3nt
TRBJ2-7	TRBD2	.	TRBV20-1	CSARIAAGRDEQYF	TGCAGTGCTAGAATAGCGGCAGGGAGGGACGAGCAGTACTTC
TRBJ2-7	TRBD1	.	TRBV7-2	CASSPRDRAPPYEQYF	TGTGCCAGCAGCCCCCGGGACAGGGCACCCCCCTACGAGCAGTACTTC
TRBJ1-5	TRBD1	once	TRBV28	CASSLAPTGVEQPQHF	TGTGCCAGCAGTTTGGCCCCAACAGGGGTGGAGCAGCCCCAGCATTTT
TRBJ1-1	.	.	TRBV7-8	CASSGRREIYTEAFF	TGTGCCAGCAGCGGTCGCAGGGAAATATACACTGAAGCTTTCTTT
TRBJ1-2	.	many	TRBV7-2	CASSFETGPYTF	TGTGCCAGCAGCTTCGAAACAGGTCCCTACACCTTC
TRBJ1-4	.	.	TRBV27	CASSSRPRPTNEKLFF	TGTGCCAGCAGTTCGAGGCCTCGTCCCACTAATGAAAAACTGTTTTTT
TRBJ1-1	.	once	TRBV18	CASSQDRGGNTEAFF	TGTGCCAGCTCCCAAGACCGAGGGGGGAACACTGAAGCTTTCTTT
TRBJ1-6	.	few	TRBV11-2	CASSLEVRASPLHF	TGTGCCAGCAGCTTAGAAGTCAGGGCTTCACCCCTCCACTTT
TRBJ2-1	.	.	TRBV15	CATKRDPSSYNEQFF	TGTGCCACCAAAAGGGACCCGAGCTCCTACAATGAGCAGTTCTTC
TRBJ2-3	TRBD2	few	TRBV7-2	CASSRVASGASTDTQYF	TGTGCCAGCAGCCGGGTGGCTAGCGGGGCGAGCACAGATACGCAGTATTTT
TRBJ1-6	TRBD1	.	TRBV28	CASGQGREPLHF	TGTGCCAGCGGACAGGGGCGGGAGCCCCTCCACTTT
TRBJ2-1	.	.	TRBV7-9	CASSLAVGEYNEQFF	TGTGCCAGCAGCTTAGCGGTAGGCGAATACAATGAGCAGTTCTTC
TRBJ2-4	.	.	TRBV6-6	CASSYWGRHKNIQYF	TGTGCCAGCAGTTACTGGGGACGGCACAAAAACATTCAGTACTTC
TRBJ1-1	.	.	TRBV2	CASSTTSEARAFF	TGTGCCAGCAGTACTACTTCCGAGGCTCGAGCTTTCTTT
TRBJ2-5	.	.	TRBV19	CASSMGQNMETQYF	TGTGCCAGTAGTATGGGGCAGAATATGGAGACCCAGTACTTC
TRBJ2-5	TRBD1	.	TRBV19	CASSWLGTAEETQYF	TGTGCCAGTAGCTGGTTAGGGACAGCTGAAGAGACCCAGTACTTC
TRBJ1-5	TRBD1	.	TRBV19	CASSPTGAVNQPQHF	TGTGCCAGTAGCCCTACAGGGGCCGTGAATCAGCCCCAGCATTTT
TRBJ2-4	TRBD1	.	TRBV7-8	CASSLTRQGAKNIQYF	TGTGCCAGCAGCTTAACCCGACAGGGGGCCAAAAACATTCAGTACTTC
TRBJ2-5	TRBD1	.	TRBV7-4	CASSSTGEETQYF	TGTGCCAGCAGCTCCACAGGGGAAGAGACCCAGTACTTC
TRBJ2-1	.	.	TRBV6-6	CASGPSKHEQFF	TGTGCCAGCGGACCTAGTAAGCATGAGCAGTTCTTC
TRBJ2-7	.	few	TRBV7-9	CASSLSYYEQYF	TGTGCCAGCAGCTTGTCCTACTACGAGCAGTACTTC
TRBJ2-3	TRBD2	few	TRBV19	CASRGTSSGTDTQYF	TGTGCCAGTAGGGGGACTAGTTCTGGCACAGATACGCAGTATTTT
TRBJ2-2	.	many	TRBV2	CASREPPFLTGELFF	TGTGCCAGCAGGGAACCACCCTTTCTCACCGGGGAGCTGTTTTTT
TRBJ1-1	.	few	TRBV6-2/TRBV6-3	CASILSGVPNTEAFF	TGTGCCAGCATCCTCTCGGGAGTCCCGAACACTGAAGCTTTCTTT
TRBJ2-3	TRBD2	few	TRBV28	CASSRGGPYGDTQYF	TGTGCCAGCAGTCGCGGGGGGCCCTACGGAGATACGCAGTATTTT
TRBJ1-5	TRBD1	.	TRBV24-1	CATSARDRGFNQPQHF	TGTGCCACCAGTGCCCGGGACAGAGGATTTAATCAGCCCCAGCATTTT
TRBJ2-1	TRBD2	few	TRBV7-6	CASSLWAGGRYNEQFF	TGTGCCAGCAGCTTATGGGCGGGAGGACGATACAATGAGCAGTTCTTC
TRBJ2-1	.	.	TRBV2	CASSAEGGGEQFF	TGTGCCAGCAGCGCGGAAGGGGGAGGAGAGCAGTTCTTC
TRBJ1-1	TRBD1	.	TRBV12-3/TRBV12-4	CASNHRDRAIGAFF	TGTGCCAGCAATCACCGGGACAGGGCCATAGGAGCTTTCTTT
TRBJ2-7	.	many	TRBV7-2	CASSSYVGSGYEQYF	TGTGCCAGCAGCTCCTACGTGGGGAGCGGCTACGAGCAGTACTTC
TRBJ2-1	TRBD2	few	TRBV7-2	CASSLMGTNLEQFF	TGTGCCAGCAGCTTAATGGGGACTAACCTAGAGCAGTTCTTC
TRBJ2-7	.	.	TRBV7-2	CASSPLSSREQYF	TGTGCCAGCAGCCCTCTTTCTAGTAGGGAGCAGTACTTC
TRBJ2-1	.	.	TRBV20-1	CSARVPGDEQFF	TGCAGTGCTAGAGTCCCCGGGGATGAGCAGTTCTTC
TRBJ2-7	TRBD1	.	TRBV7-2	CASSFRQGSYEQYF	TGTGCCAGCAGCTTCAGACAGGGGTCGTACGAGCAGTACTTC
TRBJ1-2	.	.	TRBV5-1	CASSLALGYYGYTF	TGCGCCAGCAGCTTGGCTTTGGGGTACTATGGCTACACCTTC
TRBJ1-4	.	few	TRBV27	CASMSWGGEKLFF	TGTGCCAGCATGTCGTGGGGTGGTGAAAAACTGTTTTTT
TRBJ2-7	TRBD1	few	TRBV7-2	CASSLSGQGYEQYF	TGTGCCAGCAGCTTATCTGGACAGGGATACGAGCAGTACTTC
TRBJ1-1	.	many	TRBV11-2	CASSFMVNTEAFF	TGTGCCAGCAGCTTTATGGTGAACACTGAAGCTTTCTTT
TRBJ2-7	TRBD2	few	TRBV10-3	CATQPSGTSGINEQYF	TGTGCCACCCAACCCTCCGGGACTAGCGGGATCAACGAGCAGTACTTC